This T cell receptor beta chain was observed in a study of a mutant IDH1 vaccine in newly diagnosed glioma. The wider study: Those enrolled had earlier been treated with radiotherapy, temozolomide, or both, mostly both. Notes on the study in general: Pseudoprogression appears to have had no connection to changes in top peripheral T cell clonotypes. Vaccine-induced responses were seen in less than 95% of patients, spanning several MHC alleles.

Details on this clone: Its matching antigen is unknown.

Time point described: week 23, last vaccination. Each dose delivered 300 ug of mutant IDH1 20-mer peptide subcutaneously with imiquimod. Tumors from donors were new WHO grade 3 or 4 IDH1-mutant astrocytomas with ATRX loss. Trimming removed 5 bases at V and 3 bases at J, with 13 bases between. Germline CDR1 is MDHEN and CDR2 is SYDVKM. CDR3 length: 14 residues. TCRdb's table, derived via immunoSEQ multiplex PCR, lists solely in-frame clones and lacks some. The repertoire holds about 44,000 clones, approximately 90% seen once, with 3% to 4% in the top ten. The receptor's source is a man aged 50-59 years with glioma. Sequenced here: PBMCs, sampled from a glioma patient whose treatment included an IDH1 peptide vaccine. This chain connects TRBV28 to TRBJ1-2, with D perhaps TRBD1 (5 bases). CDR3 bases: TGTGCCAGCAGTGAAACCGGGACTTACTATGGCTACACCTTC. Amino acids: CASSETGTYYGYTF.